Listed below are T cell receptor beta chains from one sample, sequenced in a study of T cell repertoires in cytomegalovirus infection. MiXCR, applied by TCRdb to the reads, yields one record per CDR3 protein. In the table there are around 260,000 distinct CDR3 sequences, 20% to 30% of which are singletons. Source material: PBMCs. All receptors derive from a human donor in good health (CMV status not recorded). Some clones in this sample may be carry-over from other donors' samples. CDR3s leave out the opening cysteine and the closing phenylalanine or tryptophan. Fields, in order: clone size, V gene, CDR3 protein. A clone size is listed for some rows: how often the clone was seen (once, few, many), or a class if it is expanded.

abundance: few
v_gene: TRBV3-1
CDR3aa: ASSQVRVGGATDTQY

abundance: -
v_gene: TRBV12-3/TRBV12-4
CDR3aa: ASSLARAGEDTEAF

abundance: -
v_gene: TRBV7-2
CDR3aa: ASSLQGPGANVLA

abundance: -
v_gene: TRBV10-3
CDR3aa: AISAHKDFSTGELF

abundance: -
v_gene: TRBV6-2/TRBV6-3
CDR3aa: ASSVTSGITGELF

abundance: few
v_gene: TRBV29-1
CDR3aa: SVDDSSYEQY

abundance: -
v_gene: TRBV29-1
CDR3aa: SASSGIREQY

abundance: -
v_gene: TRBV2
CDR3aa: ASSVLASKNIQY

abundance: once
v_gene: TRBV29-1
CDR3aa: SGDRGLGETQY

abundance: -
v_gene: TRBV9
CDR3aa: ASSALPGQSGTEAF

abundance: -
v_gene: TRBV27
CDR3aa: ASSLGQGALEQY

abundance: few
v_gene: TRBV12-3/TRBV12-4
CDR3aa: ASSFSQGTEAF

abundance: many
v_gene: TRBV7-2
CDR3aa: ASRDAATNEQY

abundance: many
v_gene: TRBV7-8
CDR3aa: ASSLGPKAASTAEAF

abundance: many
v_gene: TRBV28
CDR3aa: ASSFGRANTEAF

abundance: -
v_gene: TRBV12-3/TRBV12-4
CDR3aa: ASSSGTSGSADEQF

abundance: few
v_gene: TRBV7-8
CDR3aa: ASSLAMSRGYT

abundance: few
v_gene: TRBV11-1
CDR3aa: ASSRGQEMAGANVLT

abundance: once
v_gene: TRBV7-6
CDR3aa: ASSLGVTSTDTQY

abundance: -
v_gene: TRBV28
CDR3aa: ASRDNSIRDNNEQY

abundance: -
v_gene: TRBV6-1
CDR3aa: ASTKTGGVSRANVLT

abundance: many
v_gene: TRBV28
CDR3aa: ATLRGRYTEAF

abundance: few
v_gene: TRBV29-1
CDR3aa: SVGGGSGDHNEQF

abundance: -
v_gene: TRBV20-1
CDR3aa: SARDPKYQETQY

abundance: many
v_gene: TRBV7-2
CDR3aa: ASSKRGAGGNTDTQY

abundance: -
v_gene: TRBV6-6
CDR3aa: ASTGGRNTEAF

abundance: few
v_gene: TRBV11-2
CDR3aa: ASSLPDGRQQY

abundance: -
v_gene: TRBV11-2
CDR3aa: ASNPRSGSSDTQY

abundance: -
v_gene: TRBV20-1
CDR3aa: SARDRTTYGYT

abundance: few
v_gene: TRBV28
CDR3aa: ASSFALYQETQY

abundance: -
v_gene: TRBV12-3/TRBV12-4
CDR3aa: ASRPTGGIRETQY

abundance: few
v_gene: TRBV29-1
CDR3aa: SGTSANTGELF

abundance: -
v_gene: TRBV3-1
CDR3aa: ASSQASSGGGEQF

abundance: few
v_gene: TRBV11-2
CDR3aa: ASSTGQLAKNIQY

abundance: -
v_gene: TRBV7-2
CDR3aa: ASSLGGQGHQPQH

abundance: many
v_gene: TRBV6-5
CDR3aa: ASSYQASVNTEAF

abundance: few
v_gene: TRBV12-3/TRBV12-4
CDR3aa: ASSFEQGYNEQF

abundance: few
v_gene: TRBV14
CDR3aa: ASSQENVYNEQF

abundance: few
v_gene: TRBV12-3/TRBV12-4
CDR3aa: ASSSGQRYGYT

abundance: once
v_gene: TRBV2
CDR3aa: ASRQVEQY

abundance: -
v_gene: TRBV6-6
CDR3aa: ASTSLGLAGGRPRADTQY

abundance: -
v_gene: TRBV7-2
CDR3aa: ASSWGDRGYQPQH

abundance: few
v_gene: TRBV2
CDR3aa: ASSELYFYGYT

abundance: -
v_gene: TRBV9
CDR3aa: ASSADPGLPQPQH

abundance: many
v_gene: TRBV7-2
CDR3aa: ASSLGTVNYGYT

abundance: -
v_gene: TRBV28
CDR3aa: ASNEGQHDSPLH

abundance: -
v_gene: TRBV5-6
CDR3aa: ASRVRASGRQSYEQY

abundance: -
v_gene: TRBV7-2
CDR3aa: ASSGGTGGAYQPQH

abundance: -
v_gene: TRBV10-3
CDR3aa: AIGGFSYNEQF

abundance: -
v_gene: TRBV28
CDR3aa: ASSLGRGWRNTEAF

abundance: -
v_gene: TRBV20-1
CDR3aa: SYRGFRTEAF

abundance: many
v_gene: TRBV7-2
CDR3aa: ASSHLDRGGELF

abundance: -
v_gene: TRBV11-2
CDR3aa: ASSFREGSSYNEQF

abundance: -
v_gene: TRBV18
CDR3aa: ASSPVDRSREQY

abundance: -
v_gene: TRBV5-4
CDR3aa: ASSPPAGSSYEQY